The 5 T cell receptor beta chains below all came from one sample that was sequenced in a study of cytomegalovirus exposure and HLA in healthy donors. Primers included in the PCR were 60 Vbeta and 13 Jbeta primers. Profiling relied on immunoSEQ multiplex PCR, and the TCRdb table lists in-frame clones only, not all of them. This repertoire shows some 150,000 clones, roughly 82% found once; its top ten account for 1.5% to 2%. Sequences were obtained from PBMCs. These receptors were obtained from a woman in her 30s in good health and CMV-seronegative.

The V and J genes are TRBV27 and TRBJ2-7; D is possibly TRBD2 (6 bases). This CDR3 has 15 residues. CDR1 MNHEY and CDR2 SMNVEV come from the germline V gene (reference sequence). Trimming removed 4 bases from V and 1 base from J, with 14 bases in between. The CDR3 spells CASSSLAGFSYEQYF. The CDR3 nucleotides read TGTGCCAGCAGTTCACTAGCAGGGTTTTCCTACGAGCAGTACTTC.

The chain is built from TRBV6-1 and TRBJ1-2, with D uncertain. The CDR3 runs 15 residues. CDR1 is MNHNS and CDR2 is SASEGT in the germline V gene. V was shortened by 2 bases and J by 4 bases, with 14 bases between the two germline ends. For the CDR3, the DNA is TGTGCCAGCAGTGAATGGAGTTCTCCCTTCTATGGCTACACCTTC. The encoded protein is CASSEWSSPFYGYTF.

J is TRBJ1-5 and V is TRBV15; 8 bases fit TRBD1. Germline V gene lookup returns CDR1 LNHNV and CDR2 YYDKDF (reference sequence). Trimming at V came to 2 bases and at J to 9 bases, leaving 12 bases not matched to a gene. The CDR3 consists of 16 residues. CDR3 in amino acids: CATSRPGAFGTGPQHF. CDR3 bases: TGTGCCACCAGCAGACCCGGGGCATTCGGGACAGGGCCCCAGCATTTT.

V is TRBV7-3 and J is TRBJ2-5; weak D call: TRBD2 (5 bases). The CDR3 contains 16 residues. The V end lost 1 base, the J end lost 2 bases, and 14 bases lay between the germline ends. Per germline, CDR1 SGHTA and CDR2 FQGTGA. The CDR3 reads CASSLNGPSRQETQYF. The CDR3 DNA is TGTGCCAGCAGCTTAAACGGCCCTAGCAGGCAAGAGACCCAGTACTTC.

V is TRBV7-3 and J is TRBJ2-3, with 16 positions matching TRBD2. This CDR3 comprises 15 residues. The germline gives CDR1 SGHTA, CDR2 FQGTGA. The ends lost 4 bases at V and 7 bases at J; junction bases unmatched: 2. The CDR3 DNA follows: TGTGCCAGCAGCTCGGGACTAGCGGGAGGGTATACGCAGTATTTT. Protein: CASSSGLAGGYTQYF.